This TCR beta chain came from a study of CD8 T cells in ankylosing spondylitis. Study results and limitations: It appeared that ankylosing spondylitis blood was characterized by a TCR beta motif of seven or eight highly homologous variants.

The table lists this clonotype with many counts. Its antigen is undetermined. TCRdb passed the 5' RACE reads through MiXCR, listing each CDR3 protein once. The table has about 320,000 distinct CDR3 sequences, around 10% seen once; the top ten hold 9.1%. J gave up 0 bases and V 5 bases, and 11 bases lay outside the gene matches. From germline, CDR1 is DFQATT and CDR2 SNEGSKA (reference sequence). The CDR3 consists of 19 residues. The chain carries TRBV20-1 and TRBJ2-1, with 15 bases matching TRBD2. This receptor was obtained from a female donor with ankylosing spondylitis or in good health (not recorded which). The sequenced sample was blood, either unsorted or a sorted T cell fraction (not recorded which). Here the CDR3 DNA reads TGCAGTGCTCCCGGACGGGGACTAGCGGGGGGCTTCTCCTACAATGAGCAGTTCTTC. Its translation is CSAPGRGLAGGFSYNEQFF.